The clone carrying this TCR beta chain was counted between two and nine times. This sample was included in a study of T-cell memory formation after mild COVID-19. TCRdb recomputed calls from the 5' RACE reads with MiXCR, one row per CDR3 protein. This sample has roughly 620,000 distinct CDR3 sequences; more than 15% occur once, and the top ten carry around 13%. CDR3 size: 12 residues. From germline, CDR1 is SQVTM and CDR2 ANQGSEA. Trimming took 3 bases from V and 6 from J, leaving 10 bases between them. J is TRBJ2-3 and V is TRBV29-1; D not certain. Sample: PBMCs or a T cell subset sorted from them (not recorded which). The clonotype was recovered from an adult woman who had mild COVID-19 (a few samples of this study predate the infection). Cell type and time point are not known. The CDR3 here is CSVEPLRDTQYF. The CDR3 coding sequence is TGCAGCGTTGAGCCTCTACGGGATACGCAGTATTTT.